These T cell receptor beta chains were read from a single sample in a study of technical replicates of blood from several donors. Assay: immunoSEQ multiplex PCR; the TCRdb copy retains only in-frame clones and omits some. Among about 58,000 clones listed, 90% to 95% were seen once. Input material: PBMCs. The receptors were sampled from a human donor in good health. Some clones in this sample may be carry-over from other donors' samples. Both conserved end residues are part of each CDR3. The order of the fields is J gene, D gene, clone size, V gene, CDR3 DNA, CDR3 protein. D genes are given only for firm matches. Only some rows state a clone size, as once, few, many or a class for expanded clones.

J: TRBJ1-4; D: NA; size: NA; V: TRBV5-6; DNA: TGTGCCAGCAGCTCCCGACAGATTAATGAAAAACTGTTTTTT; CDR3: CASSSRQINEKLFF
J: TRBJ2-7; D: NA; size: NA; V: TRBV7-2; DNA: TGTGCCAGCAGCTACTCAGCGGGCGACTACGAGCAGTACTTC; CDR3: CASSYSAGDYEQYF
J: TRBJ2-5; D: NA; size: NA; V: TRBV30; DNA: TGTGCCTGGAGTGTACTCGACTCTCGGGCCCAGTACTTC; CDR3: CAWSVLDSRAQYF
J: TRBJ1-2; D: TRBD1; size: NA; V: TRBV5-5; DNA: TGTGCCAGCAGCTGGGACAGGATCAACTATGGCTACACCTTC; CDR3: CASSWDRINYGYTF
J: TRBJ2-3; D: NA; size: few; V: TRBV2; DNA: TGTGCCAGCAGACCAGGTTCCATGAGCACAGATACGCAGTATTTT; CDR3: CASRPGSMSTDTQYF
J: TRBJ2-5; D: TRBD2; size: NA; V: TRBV12-5; DNA: TGTGCTAGTGGTTTGGGGACTAGCGGAGAGACCCAGTACTTC; CDR3: CASGLGTSGETQYF
J: TRBJ2-1; D: TRBD2; size: NA; V: TRBV19; DNA: TGTGCCACAAGCACCCGGGGGGGATACAATGAGCAGTTCTTC; CDR3: CATSTRGGYNEQFF
J: TRBJ2-3; D: NA; size: NA; V: TRBV4-2; DNA: TGTGCCAGCAGCCAAGATCTTACCCGAGGCTCGCTGAGTACGCAGTATTTT; CDR3: CASSQDLTRGSLSTQYF
J: TRBJ1-6; D: TRBD1; size: NA; V: TRBV12-5; DNA: TGTGCTAGTGGTTTGGAAAGGACAGGGGGCAATTCACCCCTCCACTTT; CDR3: CASGLERTGGNSPLHF
J: TRBJ2-3; D: TRBD2; size: once; V: TRBV14; DNA: TGTGCCAGCAGCCAAGCGCGTAGCGGGGGGGTTCTACGCACAGATACGCAGTATTTT; CDR3: CASSQARSGGVLRTDTQYF
J: TRBJ2-7; D: NA; size: NA; V: TRBV29-1; DNA: TGCAGCGTTGACTTCGGACACGGTAATGAAGAGCAGTACTTC; CDR3: CSVDFGHGNEEQYF
J: TRBJ2-1; D: NA; size: few; V: TRBV5-6; DNA: TGTGCCAGCAGCTTTGGCCGTGGGCCCTACAATGAGCAGTTCTTC; CDR3: CASSFGRGPYNEQFF
J: TRBJ1-2; D: NA; size: NA; V: TRBV5-6; DNA: TGTGCCAGCAGCTTGCGGGGTTCGGATGGCTACACCTTC; CDR3: CASSLRGSDGYTF
J: TRBJ2-1; D: NA; size: NA; V: TRBV7-9; DNA: TGTGCCAGCAGCTTCCCCGGCAGTAGCTTCAATGAGCAGTTCTTC; CDR3: CASSFPGSSFNEQFF
J: TRBJ2-6; D: TRBD1; size: once; V: TRBV5-1; DNA: TGCGCCAGCAGCAACCGGGACAGGGGGCGTGGGGCCAACGTCCTGACTTTC; CDR3: CASSNRDRGRGANVLTF
J: TRBJ2-7; D: TRBD2; size: NA; V: TRBV7-2; DNA: TGTGCCAGCAGCCGGGGGGGCCCCATGGCCTACGAGCAGTACTTC; CDR3: CASSRGGPMAYEQYF
J: TRBJ1-1; D: TRBD1; size: NA; V: TRBV7-9; DNA: TGTGCCAGCAGCCAGGGGGCTGAAGCTTTCTTT; CDR3: CASSQGAEAFF
J: TRBJ2-1; D: TRBD2; size: NA; V: TRBV4-1; DNA: TGCGCCAGCAGCCCCCGGGGGAGCGGGGGGGCCCCGGAGCAGTTCTTC; CDR3: CASSPRGSGGAPEQFF
J: TRBJ2-1; D: NA; size: NA; V: TRBV7-2; DNA: TGTGCCAGCAGCTTAGATCTAGCTACCTACAATGAGCAGTTCTTC; CDR3: CASSLDLATYNEQFF
J: TRBJ1-2; D: NA; size: NA; V: TRBV6-1; DNA: TGTGCCAGCAGTGAGCAGACGGGGAACTATGGCTACACCTTC; CDR3: CASSEQTGNYGYTF
J: TRBJ2-1; D: TRBD2; size: NA; V: TRBV6-5; DNA: TGTGCCAGCAGATACTTACTTGGCGGGAGATTAAATGAGCAGTTCTTC; CDR3: CASRYLLGGRLNEQFF
J: TRBJ2-1; D: NA; size: NA; V: TRBV4-3; DNA: TGCGCCAGCAGCCAAGGCCGGGGAGATGAGCAGTTCTTC; CDR3: CASSQGRGDEQFF
J: TRBJ2-5; D: NA; size: NA; V: TRBV7-6; DNA: TGTGCCAGCAGCCCCGGTCCCCCGCTTAGTGAGACCCAGTACTTC; CDR3: CASSPGPPLSETQYF
J: TRBJ2-7; D: NA; size: NA; V: TRBV5-4; DNA: TGTGCCAGCAGCTCGTTATATTCCGAGCAGTACTTC; CDR3: CASSSLYSEQYF
J: TRBJ2-7; D: TRBD2; size: NA; V: TRBV7-9; DNA: TGTGCCAGCAGCCCGTCCGGGAGGATATCCTACGAGCAGTACTTC; CDR3: CASSPSGRISYEQYF
J: TRBJ2-7; D: TRBD1; size: NA; V: TRBV5-1; DNA: TGCGCCAGCAGCAGAGAGACAGGGGCCTACGAGCAGTACTTC; CDR3: CASSRETGAYEQYF
J: TRBJ2-7; D: NA; size: NA; V: TRBV10-2; DNA: TGCGCCAGCAGTGACCGAGGAGACTACGAGCAGTACTTC; CDR3: CASSDRGDYEQYF
J: TRBJ1-4; D: NA; size: NA; V: TRBV19; DNA: TGTGCCAGTAGAAGCCAGACTGCAACTAATGAAAAACTGTTTTTT; CDR3: CASRSQTATNEKLFF
J: TRBJ2-4; D: TRBD2; size: NA; V: TRBV5-1; DNA: TGCGCCAGCAGCTTGGTGACTAGCGGGATTGGCAAGGGCAAAAACATTCAGTACTTC; CDR3: CASSLVTSGIGKGKNIQYF
J: TRBJ1-2; D: NA; size: once; V: TRBV25-1; DNA: TGTGCCAGCAGTGGGGGGAGGGGTGCAAACTATGGCTACACCTTC; CDR3: CASSGGRGANYGYTF
J: TRBJ2-1; D: TRBD2; size: NA; V: TRBV7-2; DNA: TGTGCCAGCAGCCTACTAGCGGGAGGGCCGGGTGAGCAGTTCTTC; CDR3: CASSLLAGGPGEQFF
J: TRBJ1-1; D: NA; size: NA; V: TRBV5-1; DNA: TGCGCCAGCAGCCAAGAATTTCAGGGAGGCACTGAAGCTTTCTTT; CDR3: CASSQEFQGGTEAFF
J: TRBJ2-1; D: TRBD2; size: NA; V: TRBV6-1; DNA: TGTGCCAGCAGTGAAGCCGTGGGTTCAGGAAGCGGGAGGCAGTACAATGAGCAGTTCTTC; CDR3: CASSEAVGSGSGRQYNEQFF
J: TRBJ1-2; D: TRBD1; size: NA; V: TRBV2; DNA: TGTGCCAGCACCGCGACAGGGGGCGTCTATGGCTACACCTTC; CDR3: CASTATGGVYGYTF
J: TRBJ2-1; D: TRBD2; size: NA; V: TRBV11-2; DNA: TGTGCCAGCAGCTTAGAGGGAGGGCCATTGAATGAGCAGTTCTTC; CDR3: CASSLEGGPLNEQFF